This is a list of T cell receptor beta chains from one sample in a study of cytomegalovirus exposure and HLA in healthy donors. The method was immunoSEQ multiplex PCR; TCRdb's version includes in-frame clones alone and lacks a portion of them. The sample includes approximately 92,000 clones, just under 70% of them seen just once. The sample was PBMCs. Receptors were obtained from a middle-aged man in good health and CMV-seronegative. Each CDR3 is given with its conserved first and last residue. A D gene is named only where the DNA matches it firmly. Rows give clone size only sometimes, using once, few, many, or a class for an expanded clone.

v_call: TRBV4-2; d_call: -; clone_size: -; j_call: TRBJ2-1; cdr3_nt: TGTGCCAGCAGCCAAGCGAATGAGCAGTTCTTC; cdr3_aa: CASSQANEQFF
v_call: TRBV10-3; d_call: -; clone_size: few; j_call: TRBJ1-4; cdr3_nt: TGTGCCATCAGTGAGATGGGTCGGCGGAATGAAAAACTGTTTTTT; cdr3_aa: CAISEMGRRNEKLFF
v_call: TRBV29-1; d_call: TRBD1; clone_size: -; j_call: TRBJ2-7; cdr3_nt: TGCAGCGGCCAAGTACAGGGGGCGTACGAGCAGTACTTC; cdr3_aa: CSGQVQGAYEQYF
v_call: TRBV9; d_call: -; clone_size: few; j_call: TRBJ2-5; cdr3_nt: TGTGCCAGCAGCCCAGGGGTACTGCTAGAGACCCAGTACTTC; cdr3_aa: CASSPGVLLETQYF
v_call: TRBV7-9; d_call: TRBD2; clone_size: once; j_call: TRBJ2-2; cdr3_nt: TGTGCCAGCAGCCCTAGCGGATCGAACACCGGGGAGCTGTTTTTT; cdr3_aa: CASSPSGSNTGELFF
v_call: TRBV2; d_call: TRBD1; clone_size: once; j_call: TRBJ2-1; cdr3_nt: TGTGCCACCACCAGGGGGCAGGGAGGCAATGAGCAGTTCTTC; cdr3_aa: CATTRGQGGNEQFF
v_call: TRBV7-6; d_call: -; clone_size: -; j_call: TRBJ2-5; cdr3_nt: TGTGCCAGCAGCTTTACTGGGACCCAGTACTTC; cdr3_aa: CASSFTGTQYF
v_call: TRBV12-1; d_call: -; clone_size: -; j_call: TRBJ2-5; cdr3_nt: TGTGCCAGCAGCTTTGATCCGGAGGAGACCCAGTACTTC; cdr3_aa: CASSFDPEETQYF
v_call: TRBV11-3; d_call: -; clone_size: few; j_call: TRBJ1-1; cdr3_nt: TGTGCCAGCAGCAGAACAGGGATCTCGAACACTGAAGCTTTCTTT; cdr3_aa: CASSRTGISNTEAFF
v_call: TRBV7-2; d_call: -; clone_size: few; j_call: TRBJ1-5; cdr3_nt: TGTGCCAGCAGCTTATGGGGGGGCGCGGCGAATCAGCCCCAGCATTTT; cdr3_aa: CASSLWGGAANQPQHF
v_call: TRBV9; d_call: -; clone_size: -; j_call: TRBJ2-3; cdr3_nt: TGTGCCAGCAGCGTAGATACAGTCCGCACAGATACGCAGTATTTT; cdr3_aa: CASSVDTVRTDTQYF
v_call: TRBV9; d_call: TRBD1; clone_size: -; j_call: TRBJ1-6; cdr3_nt: TGTGCCAGCAGCGTGACGGACAGGGGGGGTTCACCCCTCCACTTT; cdr3_aa: CASSVTDRGGSPLHF
v_call: TRBV4-3; d_call: -; clone_size: -; j_call: TRBJ2-3; cdr3_nt: TGCGCCAGCAGCCAAGGGCCTCACCTGGGGGCAGAGACAGATACGCAGTATTTT; cdr3_aa: CASSQGPHLGAETDTQYF
v_call: TRBV5-8; d_call: -; clone_size: -; j_call: TRBJ1-1; cdr3_nt: TGTGCCAGCAGCTTCAAGAGACAGAACACTGAAGCTTTCTTT; cdr3_aa: CASSFKRQNTEAFF
v_call: TRBV19; d_call: TRBD2; clone_size: -; j_call: TRBJ2-7; cdr3_nt: TGTGCCAGTAGTCCACGGACTAGCGGGGTTCCCCGTTACGAGCAGTACTTC; cdr3_aa: CASSPRTSGVPRYEQYF
v_call: TRBV5-1; d_call: -; clone_size: -; j_call: TRBJ2-7; cdr3_nt: TGCGCCAGCAGCGTGGACCACAGGGTGGCTTTCGGGGAGCAGTACTTC; cdr3_aa: CASSVDHRVAFGEQYF
v_call: TRBV4-2; d_call: -; clone_size: few; j_call: TRBJ2-5; cdr3_nt: TGTGCCAGCAGCCAAGCCTCGGGGGGCGCGAAGACCCAGTACTTC; cdr3_aa: CASSQASGGAKTQYF
v_call: TRBV4-2; d_call: TRBD1; clone_size: few; j_call: TRBJ2-7; cdr3_nt: TGTGCCAGCAGCCAAGTCGGGACAGGACCCTACGAGCAGTACTTC; cdr3_aa: CASSQVGTGPYEQYF
v_call: TRBV4-1; d_call: -; clone_size: -; j_call: TRBJ2-3; cdr3_nt: TGCGCCAGCAGCCAATTACTAGGGAGCACAGATACGCAGTATTTT; cdr3_aa: CASSQLLGSTDTQYF
v_call: TRBV4-3; d_call: -; clone_size: -; j_call: TRBJ2-3; cdr3_nt: TGCGCCAGCAGCCAAGATCCAGGCACAGATACGCAGTATTTT; cdr3_aa: CASSQDPGTDTQYF
v_call: TRBV7-3; d_call: -; clone_size: -; j_call: TRBJ2-5; cdr3_nt: TGTGCCAGCAGTCCGACAGGCCTCCAAGAGACCCAGTACTTC; cdr3_aa: CASSPTGLQETQYF
v_call: TRBV11-2; d_call: -; clone_size: -; j_call: TRBJ1-4; cdr3_nt: TGTGCCAGCAGCTTAAGGAGAACGGAGAATGAAAAACTGTTTTTT; cdr3_aa: CASSLRRTENEKLFF
v_call: TRBV29-1; d_call: TRBD2; clone_size: -; j_call: TRBJ2-3; cdr3_nt: TGCAGCGTTCCGGTCGCGGGAGGAGCAGATACGCAGTATTTT; cdr3_aa: CSVPVAGGADTQYF
v_call: TRBV6-6; d_call: TRBD1; clone_size: -; j_call: TRBJ1-1; cdr3_nt: TGTGCCAGCAGTGTAGACAGGGTTGGGACTGAAGCTTTCTTT; cdr3_aa: CASSVDRVGTEAFF
v_call: TRBV7-3; d_call: -; clone_size: -; j_call: TRBJ2-3; cdr3_nt: TGTGCCAGCAGCGAGAACGGAGCGGGCGATACGCAGTATTTT; cdr3_aa: CASSENGAGDTQYF
v_call: TRBV2; d_call: -; clone_size: -; j_call: TRBJ2-5; cdr3_nt: TGTGCCAGCAGTGAATACCAGGGAGGAGAGACCCAGTACTTC; cdr3_aa: CASSEYQGGETQYF
v_call: TRBV5-5; d_call: TRBD1; clone_size: -; j_call: TRBJ2-3; cdr3_nt: TGTGCCAGCAGCTTGTGGCCAGGGGGCCACGCAGATACGCAGTATTTT; cdr3_aa: CASSLWPGGHADTQYF
v_call: TRBV2; d_call: -; clone_size: few; j_call: TRBJ2-6; cdr3_nt: TGTGCCAGCAGTGGCGACTCTGGGGCCAACGTCCTGACTTTC; cdr3_aa: CASSGDSGANVLTF
v_call: TRBV19; d_call: -; clone_size: -; j_call: TRBJ2-5; cdr3_nt: TGTGCCAGTAGTATCGGGGGAACCGCCGAGACCCAGTACTTC; cdr3_aa: CASSIGGTAETQYF
v_call: TRBV29-1; d_call: TRBD1; clone_size: -; j_call: TRBJ1-2; cdr3_nt: TGCAGCGTTACGGGGGACAGGGAGGAGATCTATGGCTACACCTTC; cdr3_aa: CSVTGDREEIYGYTF
v_call: TRBV30; d_call: -; clone_size: -; j_call: TRBJ1-1; cdr3_nt: TGTGCCTGGCGTTCGCAGGGGAACACTGAAGCTTTCTTT; cdr3_aa: CAWRSQGNTEAFF